This record concerns one TCR beta chain sequence. Its antigen is as yet unknown. The data belong to a study of cytomegalovirus exposure and HLA in healthy donors. In the study overall: Genotyping of 400 or so donors showed that roughly 83% belonged to the Caucasian-associated ancestry cluster. Study results and caveats: It was only CMV serostatus that was available as immune exposure information. A later analysis found that most CMV-associated TCR beta chains appeared HLA-restricted.

Germline assignment: CDR1 SEHNR and CDR2 FQNEAQ (reference sequence). Deletions cut 2 bases from V and 0 bases from J, with 14 bases between. CDR3 size: 16 residues. The PCR was carried out with 60 Vbeta primers and 13 Jbeta primers. The repertoire was sequenced with immunoSEQ multiplex PCR; TCRdb's copy has only in-frame clones and lacks some. The sample contains around 150,000 clones, around nine tenths of which appear only once. These donors counted as nominally healthy when sampled, but unrecorded immune exposures were likely. V usage is TRBV7-9 and J usage is TRBJ2-7; D is undetermined. The TCR sequence derives from a woman in her twenties or thirties in good health and CMV-seronegative. Sequences were obtained from PBMCs. CDR3 sequence reads: CASSLRPLGSSYEQYF. CDR3 bases: TGTGCCAGCAGCTTAAGGCCGCTAGGAAGCTCCTACGAGCAGTACTTC.